These T cell receptor beta chains were read from a single sample in a study of T-cell memory formation after mild COVID-19. TCRdb re-analysed the 5' RACE reads in MiXCR, keeping a single row per CDR3 protein. The sample carries hundreds of thousands of distinct CDR3 sequences, about 17% recorded once. Input material: PBMCs or a T cell subset sorted from them (not recorded which). The receptors derive from a man aged 18 to 35 who had mild COVID-19 (a few samples of this study predate the infection). Cell type and time point are not known. The conserved cysteine and the conserved F or W are not part of the CDR3 here. Clone size is stated in some rows and not others, as once, few, many or a class when expanded.

clone size: few; J gene: TRBJ2-1; V gene: TRBV6-2/TRBV6-3; CDR3 protein: ASSYSAGGRREQF
clone size: .; J gene: TRBJ2-2; V gene: TRBV7-2; CDR3 protein: ASSLSGTNTGELF
clone size: few; J gene: TRBJ2-1; V gene: TRBV5-1; CDR3 protein: ASSLRTSGGVNEQF
clone size: .; J gene: TRBJ1-4; V gene: TRBV12-3/TRBV12-4; CDR3 protein: ASRVRPDNEKLF
clone size: .; J gene: TRBJ2-3; V gene: TRBV7-3; CDR3 protein: ASSLVAGATDTQY
clone size: .; J gene: TRBJ1-6; V gene: TRBV7-9; CDR3 protein: ASSLSGGRNSPLH
clone size: .; J gene: TRBJ2-3; V gene: TRBV7-2; CDR3 protein: ACILGGGLDTQY
clone size: .; J gene: TRBJ1-2; V gene: TRBV6-6; CDR3 protein: ASSPVQDGNYGYT
clone size: many; J gene: TRBJ2-3; V gene: TRBV5-1; CDR3 protein: ASSSEAVDTQY
clone size: many; J gene: TRBJ2-5; V gene: TRBV7-9; CDR3 protein: ASSQGTVETQY
clone size: few; J gene: TRBJ1-2; V gene: TRBV29-1; CDR3 protein: SGDSHYT
clone size: many; J gene: TRBJ2-3; V gene: TRBV7-9; CDR3 protein: ASTMTGADTQY
clone size: few; J gene: TRBJ2-2; V gene: TRBV7-9; CDR3 protein: ASSSNALPGTTSRTGELF
clone size: many; J gene: TRBJ2-1; V gene: TRBV24-1; CDR3 protein: ATSDSGLFANEQF
clone size: few; J gene: TRBJ2-7; V gene: TRBV20-1; CDR3 protein: SAALPSLGSYEQY
clone size: .; J gene: TRBJ2-3; V gene: TRBV9; CDR3 protein: ASSPRTGTQY
clone size: .; J gene: TRBJ2-3; V gene: TRBV4-1; CDR3 protein: ASSSYGRSRTDTQY
clone size: many; J gene: TRBJ2-7; V gene: TRBV4-3; CDR3 protein: ASSQGRSVKSYEQY
clone size: .; J gene: TRBJ1-6; V gene: TRBV10-3; CDR3 protein: AITPGNNSPLH
clone size: few; J gene: TRBJ2-3; V gene: TRBV20-1; CDR3 protein: SARLAGGQDTQY
clone size: many; J gene: TRBJ1-1; V gene: TRBV5-1; CDR3 protein: ASSLGDRGSAF
clone size: many; J gene: TRBJ2-3; V gene: TRBV10-3; CDR3 protein: AISDNRGSTLLGDVSTDTQY
clone size: .; J gene: TRBJ2-5; V gene: TRBV5-1; CDR3 protein: ASSYGTGKETQY
clone size: few; J gene: TRBJ1-5; V gene: TRBV7-9; CDR3 protein: ASSGFRGANQPQH
clone size: .; J gene: TRBJ1-2; V gene: TRBV7-2; CDR3 protein: ASSSRDPNYGYT
clone size: .; J gene: TRBJ2-1; V gene: TRBV9; CDR3 protein: ASSVDSEHEQF
clone size: .; J gene: TRBJ2-6; V gene: TRBV7-2; CDR3 protein: ASSLYVVGTGGSGANVLT
clone size: few; J gene: TRBJ2-3; V gene: TRBV18; CDR3 protein: ASSPQDTQY
clone size: few; J gene: TRBJ1-2; V gene: TRBV7-3; CDR3 protein: ASSLTGDGGYT
clone size: .; J gene: TRBJ2-5; V gene: TRBV2; CDR3 protein: ASKTSGETQY
clone size: .; J gene: TRBJ2-5; V gene: TRBV7-2; CDR3 protein: ASSSGLMQETQY
clone size: .; J gene: TRBJ2-1; V gene: TRBV6-2/TRBV6-3; CDR3 protein: ASSPDPGLAGGPQF
clone size: .; J gene: TRBJ1-5; V gene: TRBV7-3; CDR3 protein: ASSPRAGRSNQPQH
clone size: .; J gene: TRBJ1-3; V gene: TRBV5-1; CDR3 protein: ASSQGQGNSGNTIY
clone size: few; J gene: TRBJ1-6; V gene: TRBV7-9; CDR3 protein: ASSLWTENSPLH
clone size: .; J gene: TRBJ2-3; V gene: TRBV9; CDR3 protein: ASSALAGSDTQY
clone size: few; J gene: TRBJ2-1; V gene: TRBV18; CDR3 protein: ASSKGGGGNEQF
clone size: few; J gene: TRBJ2-3; V gene: TRBV7-2; CDR3 protein: ASSLSTDSTDTQY
clone size: .; J gene: TRBJ2-3; V gene: TRBV12-3/TRBV12-4; CDR3 protein: ASSLQENTQY
clone size: .; J gene: TRBJ1-1; V gene: TRBV7-2; CDR3 protein: ASSFGGAGTEAF
clone size: .; J gene: TRBJ1-5; V gene: TRBV7-9; CDR3 protein: ASSPAGADQPQH
clone size: .; J gene: TRBJ2-7; V gene: TRBV5-5; CDR3 protein: ASSFIGGEYEQY
clone size: .; J gene: TRBJ1-2; V gene: TRBV5-6; CDR3 protein: ASSTDPLLGYGYT
clone size: .; J gene: TRBJ1-5; V gene: TRBV4-1; CDR3 protein: ASSQGVKTSNQPQH